This T cell receptor beta chain appears in the sequencing data of a study of long-term antiretroviral therapy in people with HIV. An immunoSEQ assay, version v3.0, was performed at survey level. Sequencing efforts were directed toward roughly 40,000-55,000 T-cell genomes per sample. The protocol was immunoSEQ multiplex PCR, while the TCRdb copy is restricted to in-frame clones and leaves out a portion. This sample has about 28,000 clones, with roughly 78% found just once. Regarding the study as a whole: Even long-term ART left TRB diversity below transplant donor controls, despite gains. Repertoires with HIV possessed tighter CDR3 length spans than those of controls.

Germline CDR1 SGHRS, CDR2 YFSETQ. Trimming cost V 0 bases and J 4 bases; bases outside gene matches: 6. The CDR3 totals 16 residues. Clinicians in the United States treated all participants with HIV. Points on this clone: The antigen is not known.

The chain joins TRBV5-1 to TRBJ2-5; TRBD2 matches 10 bases. Sequencing used unsorted PBMCs, obtained 0.3 years after starting antiretroviral therapy. The sequence derives from a man aged 40-55 years with HIV. DNA for the CDR3: TGCGCCAGCAGCTTGGAGCCGGCTAGCGGGGGAGAGACCCAGTACTTC. Translation gives CASSLEPASGGETQYF.